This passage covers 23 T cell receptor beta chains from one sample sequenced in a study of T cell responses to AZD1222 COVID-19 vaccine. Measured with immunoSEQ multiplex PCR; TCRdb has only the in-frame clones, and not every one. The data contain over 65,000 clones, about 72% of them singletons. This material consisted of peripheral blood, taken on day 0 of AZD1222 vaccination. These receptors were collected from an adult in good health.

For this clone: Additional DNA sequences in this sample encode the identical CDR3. The CDR3 is CASSDGRYGYTF. CDR3 sequence (DNA): TGTGCCAGCAGTGATGGCAGATATGGCTACACCTTC. The rearrangement uses TRBV25-1 and TRBJ1-2; D is ambiguous. Germline loops: CDR1 MGHDK, CDR2 SYGVNS. V gave up 3 bases and J gave up 5 bases, with 7 bases separating them. The CDR3 is 12 residues long.

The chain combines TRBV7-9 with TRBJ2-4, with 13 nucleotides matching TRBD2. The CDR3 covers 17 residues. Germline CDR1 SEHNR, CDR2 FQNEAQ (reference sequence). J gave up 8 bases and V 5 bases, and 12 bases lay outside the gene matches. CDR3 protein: CASSLFRTSGRWYIQYF. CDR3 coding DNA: TGTGCCAGCAGCCTGTTTAGGACTAGCGGGAGATGGTACATTCAGTACTTC.

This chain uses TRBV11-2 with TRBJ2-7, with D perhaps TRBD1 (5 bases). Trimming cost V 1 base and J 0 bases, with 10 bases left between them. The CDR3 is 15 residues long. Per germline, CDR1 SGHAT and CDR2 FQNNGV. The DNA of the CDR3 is TGTGCCAGCAGCTTAGGACAGTCGAGCTCCTACGAGCAGTACTTC. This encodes CASSLGQSSSYEQYF.

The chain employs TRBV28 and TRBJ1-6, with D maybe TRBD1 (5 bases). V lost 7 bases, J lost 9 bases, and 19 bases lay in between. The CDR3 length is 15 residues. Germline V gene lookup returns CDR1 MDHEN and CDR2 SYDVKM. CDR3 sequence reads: CASIKRGGLSSPLHF. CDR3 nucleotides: TGTGCCAGCATAAAACGGGGGGGTCTAAGTTCACCCCTCCACTTT.

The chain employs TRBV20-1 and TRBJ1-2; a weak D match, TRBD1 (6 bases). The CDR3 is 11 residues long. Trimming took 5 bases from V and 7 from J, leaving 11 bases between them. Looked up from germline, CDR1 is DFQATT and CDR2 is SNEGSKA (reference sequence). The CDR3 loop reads CSAGGRAGYTF. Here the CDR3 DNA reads TGCAGTGCTGGGGGCAGGGCTGGCTACACCTTC.

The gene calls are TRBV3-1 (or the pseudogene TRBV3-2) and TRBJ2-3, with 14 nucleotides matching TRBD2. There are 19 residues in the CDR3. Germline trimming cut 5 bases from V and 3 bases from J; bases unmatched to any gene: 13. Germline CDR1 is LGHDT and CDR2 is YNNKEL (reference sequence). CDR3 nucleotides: TGTGCCAGCAGCTCCCAGCCGGGACTAGCGGGAGTTATTACAGATACGCAGTATTTT. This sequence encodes CASSSQPGLAGVITDTQYF.

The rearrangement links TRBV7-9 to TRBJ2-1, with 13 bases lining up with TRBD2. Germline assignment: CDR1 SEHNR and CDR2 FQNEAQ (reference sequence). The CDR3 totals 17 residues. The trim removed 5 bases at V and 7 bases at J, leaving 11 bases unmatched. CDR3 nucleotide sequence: TGTGCCAGCAGCCCCCCTCCCCGACTAGCGGGAGGAAATGAGCAGTTCTTC. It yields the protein CASSPPPRLAGGNEQFF.

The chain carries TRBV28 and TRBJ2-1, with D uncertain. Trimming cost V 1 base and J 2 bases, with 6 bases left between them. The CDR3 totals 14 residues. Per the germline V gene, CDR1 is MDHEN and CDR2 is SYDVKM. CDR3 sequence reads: CASSLLSAYNEQFF. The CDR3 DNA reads TGTGCCAGCAGTTTATTAAGCGCCTACAATGAGCAGTTCTTC.

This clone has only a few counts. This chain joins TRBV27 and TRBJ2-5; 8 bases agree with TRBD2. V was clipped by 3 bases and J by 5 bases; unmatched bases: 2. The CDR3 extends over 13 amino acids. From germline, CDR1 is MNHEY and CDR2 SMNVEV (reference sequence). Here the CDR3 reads CASSFSSGETQYF. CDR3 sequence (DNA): TGTGCCAGCAGTTTTTCTAGCGGGGAGACCCAGTACTTC.

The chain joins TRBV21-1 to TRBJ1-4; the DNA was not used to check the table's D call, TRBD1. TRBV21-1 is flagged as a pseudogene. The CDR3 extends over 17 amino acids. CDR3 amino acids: CASSKVGRQGIIEKLFF. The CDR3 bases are TGTGCCAGCAGCAAAGTGGGTAGACAGGGTATTATTGAAAAACTGTTTTTT.

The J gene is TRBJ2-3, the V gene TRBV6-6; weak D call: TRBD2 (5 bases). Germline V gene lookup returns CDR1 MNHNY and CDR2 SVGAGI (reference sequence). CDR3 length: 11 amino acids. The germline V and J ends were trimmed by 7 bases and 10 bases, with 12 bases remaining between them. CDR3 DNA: TGTGCCAGCAATGAGGGATGGGCGCAGTATTTT. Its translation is CASNEGWAQYF.

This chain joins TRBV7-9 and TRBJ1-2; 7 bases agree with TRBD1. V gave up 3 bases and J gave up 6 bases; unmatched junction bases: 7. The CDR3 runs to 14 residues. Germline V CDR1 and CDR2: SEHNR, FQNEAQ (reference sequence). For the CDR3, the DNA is TGTGCCAGCAGCTTTGAGAGACAGGGCCATGGCTACACCTTC. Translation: CASSFERQGHGYTF.

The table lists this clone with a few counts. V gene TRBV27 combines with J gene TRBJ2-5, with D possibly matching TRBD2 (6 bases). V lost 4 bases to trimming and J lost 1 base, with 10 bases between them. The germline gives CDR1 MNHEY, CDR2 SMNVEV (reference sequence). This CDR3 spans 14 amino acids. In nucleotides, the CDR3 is TGTGCCAGCAGTTACGCTAGCGCCCAAGAGACCCAGTACTTC. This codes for CASSYASAQETQYF.

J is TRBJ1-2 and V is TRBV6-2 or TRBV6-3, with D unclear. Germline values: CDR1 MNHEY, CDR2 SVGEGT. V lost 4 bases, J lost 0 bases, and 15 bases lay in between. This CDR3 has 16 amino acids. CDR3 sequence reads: CASSSVTGSSNYGYTF. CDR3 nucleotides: TGTGCCAGCAGTTCCGTTACCGGGTCTTCTAACTATGGCTACACCTTC.

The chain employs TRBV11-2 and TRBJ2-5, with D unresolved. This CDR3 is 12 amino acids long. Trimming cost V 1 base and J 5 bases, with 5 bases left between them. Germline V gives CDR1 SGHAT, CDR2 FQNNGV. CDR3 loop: CASSLVRETQYF. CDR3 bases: TGTGCCAGCAGCTTAGTAAGGGAGACCCAGTACTTC.

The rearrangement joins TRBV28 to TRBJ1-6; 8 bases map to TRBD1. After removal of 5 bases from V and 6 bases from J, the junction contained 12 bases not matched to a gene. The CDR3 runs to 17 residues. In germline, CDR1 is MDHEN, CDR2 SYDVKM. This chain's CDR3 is CASSTWGQGASNSPLHF. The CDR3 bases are TGTGCCAGCAGTACCTGGGGGCAGGGGGCAAGTAATTCACCCCTCCACTTT. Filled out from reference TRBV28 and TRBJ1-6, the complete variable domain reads DVKVTQSSRYLVKRTGEKVFLECVQDMDHENMFWYRQDPGLGLRLIYFSYDVKMKEKGDIPEGYSVSREKKERFSLILESASTNQTSMYLCASSTWGQGASNSPLHFGNGTRLTVT.

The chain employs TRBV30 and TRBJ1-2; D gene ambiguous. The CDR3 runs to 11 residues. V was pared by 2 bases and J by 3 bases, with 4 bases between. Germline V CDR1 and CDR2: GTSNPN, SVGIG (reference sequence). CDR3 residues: CAWSYHYGYTF. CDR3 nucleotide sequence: TGTGCCTGGAGTTATCACTATGGCTACACCTTC.

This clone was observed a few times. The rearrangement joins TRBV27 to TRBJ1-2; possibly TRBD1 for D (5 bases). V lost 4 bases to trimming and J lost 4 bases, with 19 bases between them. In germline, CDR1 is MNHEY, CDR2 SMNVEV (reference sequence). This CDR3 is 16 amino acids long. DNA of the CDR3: TGTGCCAGCAGTTCGAGACAGCCCCAGCCGGGCTATGGCTACACCTTC. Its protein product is CASSSRQPQPGYGYTF.

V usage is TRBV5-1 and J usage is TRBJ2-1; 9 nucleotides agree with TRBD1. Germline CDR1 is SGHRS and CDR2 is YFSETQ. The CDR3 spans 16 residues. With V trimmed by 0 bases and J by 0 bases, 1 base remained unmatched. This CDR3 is CASSLEGQGSYNEQFF. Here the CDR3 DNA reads TGCGCCAGCAGCTTGGAGGGACAGGGCTCCTACAATGAGCAGTTCTTC.

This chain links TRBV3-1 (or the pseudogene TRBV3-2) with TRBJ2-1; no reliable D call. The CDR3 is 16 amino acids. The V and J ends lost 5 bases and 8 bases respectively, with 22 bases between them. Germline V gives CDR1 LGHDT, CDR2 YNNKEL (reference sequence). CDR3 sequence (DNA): TGTGCCAGCAGCAAGCGTAATAAGGGTGTTCGGGATGAGCAGTTCTTC. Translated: CASSKRNKGVRDEQFF.

The CDR3 here is CASSLMGQGLKDTQYF. For the CDR3, the DNA is TGTGCCAGCAGTTTAATGGGACAGGGTCTTAAAGATACGCAGTATTTT. The chain carries TRBV28 and TRBJ2-3; 9 bases match TRBD1. Per germline, CDR1 MDHEN and CDR2 SYDVKM. This CDR3 region has 16 residues. The junction had 8 bases not matched to a gene; V was cut back by 2 bases and J by 5 bases.

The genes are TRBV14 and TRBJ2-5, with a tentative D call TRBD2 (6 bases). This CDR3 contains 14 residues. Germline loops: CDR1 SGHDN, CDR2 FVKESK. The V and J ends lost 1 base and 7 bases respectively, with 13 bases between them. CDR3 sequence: CASSQVGAEGTQYF. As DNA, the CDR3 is TGTGCCAGCAGCCAAGTGGGAGCGGAGGGGACCCAGTACTTC.

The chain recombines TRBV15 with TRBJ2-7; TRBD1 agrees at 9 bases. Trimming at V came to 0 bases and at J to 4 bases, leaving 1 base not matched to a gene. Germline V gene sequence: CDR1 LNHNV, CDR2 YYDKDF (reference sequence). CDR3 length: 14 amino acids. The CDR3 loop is CATSREQGAYEQYF. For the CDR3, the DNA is TGTGCCACCAGCAGAGAACAGGGGGCGTACGAGCAGTACTTC.